The sequence of this T cell receptor beta chain was determined in a study of beta chain features in type 1 diabetes. Study results and caveats: Type 1 diabetes patients showed a moderate but significant shortening of TCRB CDR3s in all four CD4+ subsets.

This clone was counted only a few times. Its target is unknown. The CDR3 sequence is 15 residues long. V lost 0 bases and J 0 bases, leaving 8 bases between the germline ends. The germline V gene encodes CDR1 LGHNA and CDR2 YSLEER. Investigators reverse transcribed all isolated RNA, so they sequenced expressed TCRB transcripts. Profiled with immunoSEQ multiplex PCR; TCRdb holds only in-frame clones, not every one. The sample lists roughly 150,000 clones, 7.5% to 9.5% occurring once. The sequence was collected from a woman younger than 30 with type 1 diabetes. The rearrangement joins TRBV4-3 to TRBJ1-1, with D possibly being TRBD1 (5 bases). The source material was central memory CD4+ T cells from blood. CDR3 nucleotide sequence: TGCGCCAGCAGCCAAGAAGGGGCTCTGAACACTGAAGCTTTCTTT. Encoded protein: CASSQEGALNTEAFF.